These 18 T cell receptor beta chains originate from one sample sequenced in a study of cytomegalovirus exposure and HLA in healthy donors. The PCR made use of 60 Vbeta and 13 Jbeta primers. The protocol was immunoSEQ multiplex PCR, while the TCRdb copy is restricted to in-frame clones and leaves out a portion. This table holds about 200,000 clones, approximately 80% found once. Sequencing was done on a sample of PBMCs. The receptors were sampled from a young man in good health and CMV-seronegative.

V is TRBV5-1 and J is TRBJ2-7; 8 nucleotides align to TRBD2. Per the germline V gene, CDR1 is SGHRS and CDR2 is YFSETQ. This CDR3 spans 14 amino acids. Losses at the gene ends were 0 bases for V and 2 bases for J; bases not matched to a gene: 1. The CDR3 loop is CASSLAGGAYEQYF. As DNA, the CDR3 is TGCGCCAGCAGCTTGGCCGGGGGGGCCTACGAGCAGTACTTC.

The J gene is TRBJ2-3, the V gene TRBV7-2; 12 bases match TRBD1. With 5 bases clipped from V and 4 bases from J, the junction kept 7 bases outside the gene matches. The CDR3 has 16 amino acids. Germline CDR1 and CDR2: SGHTA and FQGNSA. CDR3 region: CASSEGTGGYSDTQYF. The DNA of the CDR3 is TGTGCCAGCAGCGAGGGGACAGGGGGCTATTCAGATACGCAGTATTTT.

The chain employs TRBV28 and TRBJ1-2; D is perhaps TRBD1 (5 bases). CDR1 and CDR2 from the germline V gene are MDHEN and SYDVKM. V dropped 8 bases and J dropped 3 bases, with 13 bases sitting between them. The CDR3 runs 13 residues. CDR3 DNA sequence: TGTGCCAGCGGCCCGACAGTTCACTATGGCTACACCTTC. It is translated as CASGPTVHYGYTF.

This rearrangement joins TRBV6-5 to TRBJ1-5; 7 nucleotides agree with TRBD1. The J segment lost 4 bases and the V segment lost 6 bases, leaving 6 bases of the junction unmatched. The CDR3 length is 14 residues. CDR1 MNHEY and CDR2 SVGAGI come from the germline V gene. The CDR3 DNA follows: TGTGCCAGCAGATTAGGGGGCCCTAATCAGCCCCAGCATTTT. Translated, it gives CASRLGGPNQPQHF.

This chain joins TRBV19 and TRBJ2-4; TRBD2 is a possible D gene (5 bases). CDR1 LNHDA and CDR2 SQIVND come from the germline V gene (reference sequence). Trimming removed 4 bases from V and 7 bases from J, with 14 bases in between. This CDR3 spans 14 amino acids. Here the CDR3 reads CASSTPARRNIQYF. CDR3 nucleotide sequence: TGTGCCAGTAGTACCCCGGCCCGGAGGAACATTCAGTACTTC.

This clone was counted between two and nine times. The chain is built from TRBV5-1 and TRBJ2-2, with D possibly TRBD1 on 6 matching bases. Germline V gene lookup returns CDR1 SGHRS and CDR2 YFSETQ. The CDR3 length is 16 residues. Between the trimmed V and J ends, which lost 2 bases and 2 bases, there was a span of 13 bases. The CDR3 DNA reads TGCGCCAGCAGCTTAGCTGGACAGATAAACACCGGGGAGCTGTTTTTT. It encodes CASSLAGQINTGELFF.

In this sample, this clone turned up once. The chain recombines TRBV6-6 with TRBJ2-1, with TRBD2 identical over 9 bases. Germline CDR1 MNHNY, CDR2 SVGAGI (reference sequence). The CDR3 consists of 15 residues. With 6 bases clipped from V and 5 bases from J, the junction kept 8 bases outside the gene matches. CDR3 residues: CASRFEERGDNEQFF. DNA of the CDR3: TGTGCCAGCAGATTCGAGGAGCGGGGGGACAATGAGCAGTTCTTC.

This clone was detected only a few times. The rearrangement uses TRBV18 and TRBJ1-5, with D possibly matching TRBD1 (5 bases). The germline V and J ends were trimmed by 3 bases and 6 bases, with 12 bases remaining between them. The CDR3 covers 14 residues. The germline V gene has CDR1 KGHSH and CDR2 LQKENI. The CDR3 region is CASSPQGGSQPQHF. The CDR3 DNA reads as TGTGCCAGCTCACCTCAGGGAGGCAGTCAGCCCCAGCATTTT. Variable domain in full (rest from reference TRBV18 and TRBJ1-5): NAGVMQNPRHLVRRRGQEARLRCSPMKGHSHVYWYRQLPEEGLKFMVYLQKENIIDESGMPKERFSAEFPKEGPSILRIQQVVRGDSAAYFCASSPQGGSQPQHFGDGTRLSIL.

The V gene is TRBV5-1, the J gene TRBJ1-1; D may be TRBD1 (5 bases). V dropped 4 bases and J dropped 1 base, with 8 bases sitting between them. The CDR3 is 13 amino acids. Germline V gene data show CDR1 as SGHRS and CDR2 as YFSETQ. This CDR3 reads CASSVTGNTEAFF. CDR3 sequence (DNA): TGCGCCAGCAGCGTCACAGGGAACACTGAAGCTTTCTTT.

This chain links TRBV5-6 with TRBJ2-1, with TRBD1 matching 9 bases. The CDR3 contains 15 residues. The trim removed 2 bases at V and 8 bases at J, leaving 8 bases unmatched. Germline CDR1 SGHDT, CDR2 YYEEEE. This CDR3 is CASSFTGTGIHEQFF. CDR3 DNA: TGTGCCAGCAGCTTTACTGGGACAGGGATCCATGAGCAGTTCTTC. Based on the CDR3 plus reference TRBV5-6 and TRBJ2-1, the full variable domain is DAGVTQSPTHLIKTRGQQVTLRCSPKSGHDTVSWYQQALGQGPQFIFQYYEEEERQRGNFPDRFSGHQFPNYSSELNVNALLLGDSALYLCASSFTGTGIHEQFFGPGTRLTVL.

This sequence joins TRBV9 and TRBJ1-1; D possibly corresponds to TRBD1 (6 bases). The CDR3 extends over 14 amino acids. CDR1 SGDLS and CDR2 YYNGEE come from the germline V gene. Trimming shortened V by 3 bases and J by 9 bases, and 18 bases separated the two germline ends. The CDR3 DNA is TGTGCCAGCAGCGCTCACGCGGACAGACGACAAGCTTTCTTT. This gives the protein CASSAHADRRQAFF.

The chain links TRBV6-6 to TRBJ1-5; D possibly corresponds to TRBD1 (6 bases). Deletions cut 6 bases from V and 6 bases from J, with 18 bases between. Germline CDR1 reads MNHNY; CDR2 reads SVGAGI (reference sequence). The CDR3 covers 15 residues. Written as DNA, the CDR3 is TGTGCCAGCAGAGCCGGACAGCGGAATCTTCAGCCCCAGCATTTT. This encodes CASRAGQRNLQPQHF.

The genes are TRBV5-1 and TRBJ2-6, with D maybe TRBD2 (6 bases). V was pared by 7 bases and J by 4 bases, with 18 bases between. Germline lookup yields CDR1 SGHRS and CDR2 YFSETQ. This CDR3 comprises 16 residues. The CDR3 reads CASLGSGGAGANVLTF. The CDR3 nucleotides read TGCGCCAGCCTCGGTTCCGGAGGGGCCGGGGCCAACGTCCTGACTTTC.

Concerning this clone itself: A read error may produce the germline difference seen at one junction end. V and J are TRBV11-2 and TRBJ2-6; D is perhaps TRBD1 (5 bases). Germline CDR1 reads SGHAT; CDR2 reads FQNNGV. CDR3 size: 16 residues. CDR3 DNA: TGTGCCAGCAGCTTAGGTGGTGGGGCTGGGGCCAGCGTCCTGACTTTC. Protein: CASSLGGGAGASVLTF.

This chain connects TRBV5-1 to TRBJ2-5, with 8 bases aligning to TRBD1. V shed 4 bases and J 4 bases; nucleotides not matched to a gene: 6. The CDR3 length is 14 residues. Germline CDR1 and CDR2: SGHRS and YFSETQ. This CDR3 is CASSPGGAGETQYF. The CDR3 DNA reads TGCGCCAGCAGCCCAGGGGGCGCGGGAGAGACCCAGTACTTC.

J is TRBJ2-3 and V is TRBV2, with D perhaps TRBD2 (5 bases). The CDR3 sequence is 13 residues long. Trimming removed 8 bases at V and 0 bases at J, with 9 bases between. Germline lookup yields CDR1 SNHLY and CDR2 FYNNEI. CDR3 amino acids: CASQRTSTDTQYF. CDR3 coding DNA: TGTGCCAGCCAGCGGACTAGCACAGATACGCAGTATTTT.

The chain recombines TRBV5-4 with TRBJ2-1, with 13 bases fitting TRBD2. The CDR3 sequence is 19 residues long. CDR1 and CDR2 from the germline V gene are SGHNT and YYREEE (reference sequence). The trim removed 0 bases at V and 1 base at J, leaving 7 bases unmatched. The DNA for the CDR3 is TGTGCCAGCAGCTTGGCGCTACTAGCGGGGGGGAAGTCCTACAATGAGCAGTTCTTC. This translates into CASSLALLAGGKSYNEQFF.

Regarding this clone: Other DNA sequences in the sample encode the same CDR3. The gene calls are TRBV5-1 and TRBJ2-2; the match to TRBD1 covers 9 bases. CDR3 length: 15 amino acids. V lost 4 bases and J lost 5; bases outside the gene matches: 6. The germline V gene has CDR1 SGHRS and CDR2 YFSETQ. CDR3: CASSAWTGVTGELFF. The CDR3 DNA is TGCGCCAGCAGCGCTTGGACAGGGGTGACCGGGGAGCTGTTTTTT.